Sequencing of this TCR beta chain was carried out in a study of glioma-infiltrating T cells after dendritic cell vaccination. The time point was: after dendritic cell vaccination, including at tumor progression/relapse. CDR3 length equals 13 residues. Germline values: CDR1 GTSNPN, CDR2 SVGIG (reference sequence). Trimming removed 4 bases at V and 3 bases at J, with 12 bases between. Sequencing was performed with immunoSEQ multiplex PCR; in TCRdb, only in-frame clones are kept and a portion is missing. The sample lists over 65,000 clones, 85% occurring once. The TCR sequence derives from a human donor with glioblastoma. Sample: blood, taken after dendritic cell vaccination. The gene calls are TRBV30 and TRBJ1-1; D is uncertain. Here the CDR3 DNA reads TGTGCCTGGATCCGAGTTTCGGACACTGAAGCTTTCTTT. Translation gives CAWIRVSDTEAFF.